A selection of T cell receptor beta chains follows, all from one sample in a study of cytomegalovirus exposure and HLA in healthy donors. The method was immunoSEQ multiplex PCR; TCRdb's version includes in-frame clones alone and lacks a portion of them. The sample holds some 87,000 clones; roughly 80% are singletons and the top ten take 20% to 25%. The sequenced sample was PBMCs. These receptor sequences come from a middle-aged woman in good health and CMV-seropositive. Each CDR3 is given with its conserved first and last residue. D genes are given only for firm matches. Only some rows state a clone size, as once, few, many or a class for expanded clones.

J | D | V | size | CDR3 | DNA
TRBJ1-1 | TRBD1 | TRBV4-2 | - | CASSQEIQGRNLNTEAFF | TGTGCCAGCAGCCAAGAGATACAGGGGAGGAATTTGAACACTGAAGCTTTCTTT
TRBJ1-4 | - | TRBV5-5 | - | CASSQGHTNEKLFF | TGTGCCAGCAGCCAGGGACACACTAATGAAAAACTGTTTTTT
TRBJ2-5 | - | TRBV9 | - | CASSVDEGGQETQYF | TGTGCCAGCAGCGTTGACGAAGGGGGTCAAGAGACCCAGTACTTC
TRBJ2-5 | - | TRBV7-9 | - | CASSLVTGLEQYF | TGTGCCAGCAGCTTAGTAACCGGGTTAGAGCAGTACTTC
TRBJ1-2 | - | TRBV6-4 | - | CASSGAWGVGYTF | TGTGCCAGCAGTGGGGCCTGGGGCGTTGGCTACACCTTC
TRBJ1-4 | TRBD1 | TRBV5-7 | - | CASSPGQGQATNEKLFF | TGTGCCAGCAGCCCCGGACAGGGACAAGCAACTAATGAAAAACTGTTTTTT
TRBJ2-3 | TRBD2 | TRBV7-8 | - | CASSLGLARDTDTQYF | TGTGCCAGCAGCCTCGGACTAGCGAGAGACACAGATACGCAGTATTTT
TRBJ2-1 | - | TRBV5-4 | - | CASSVNLGGEQFF | TGTGCCAGCAGCGTAAACCTAGGGGGTGAGCAGTTCTTC
TRBJ2-1 | - | TRBV28 | once | CASSLTQPLAAPYNEQFF | TGTGCCAGCAGTTTAACGCAACCCTTAGCGGCACCCTACAATGAGCAGTTCTTC
TRBJ2-3 | - | TRBV18 | - | CASSPPATDTQYF | TGTGCCAGCTCACCACCAGCCACAGATACGCAGTATTTT
TRBJ2-3 | TRBD1 | TRBV4-2 | - | CASSPRRQGQIGDTQYF | TGTGCCAGCAGCCCAAGGCGACAGGGACAGATAGGAGATACGCAGTATTTT
TRBJ2-7 | TRBD2 | TRBV5-6 | - | CASSRLAGANEQYF | TGTGCCAGCAGTCGACTAGCGGGAGCTAACGAGCAGTACTTC
TRBJ1-1 | TRBD1 | TRBV29-1 | - | CSVRPQGAVLVNTEAFF | TGCAGCGTTCGCCCCCAGGGGGCCGTTTTGGTGAACACTGAAGCTTTCTTT
TRBJ2-7 | TRBD2 | TRBV10-1 | - | CASPLGLAGLSIYEQYF | TGCGCCAGCCCATTAGGACTAGCGGGATTAAGCATCTACGAGCAGTACTTC
TRBJ2-3 | TRBD2 | TRBV5-1 | - | CASSLAAGGNTDTQYF | TGCGCCAGCAGCTTGGCAGCGGGGGGAAACACAGATACGCAGTATTTT
TRBJ2-6 | - | TRBV6-4 | - | CASSDWQGGSGANVLTF | TGTGCCAGCAGTGACTGGCAGGGGGGCTCTGGGGCCAACGTCCTGACTTTC
TRBJ2-1 | TRBD2 | TRBV4-2 | - | CASSQDLLAGGLFF | TGTGCCAGCAGCCAAGATCTCCTAGCGGGAGGACTGTTCTTC
TRBJ2-7 | - | TRBV6-6 | - | CASSYPQGPSLSEQYF | TGTGCCAGCAGTTACCCCCAGGGTCCCTCCCTCTCCGAGCAGTACTTC
TRBJ1-1 | - | TRBV6-1 | - | CASSQSGSMNTEAFF | TGTGCCAGCAGTCAATCGGGTAGCATGAACACTGAAGCTTTCTTT
TRBJ2-7 | - | TRBV4-1 | - | CASSPDGVPYEQYF | TGCGCCAGCAGCCCTGACGGGGTGCCCTACGAGCAGTACTTC
TRBJ2-1 | TRBD2 | TRBV30 | - | CAWSVGSGGNNEQFF | TGTGCCTGGAGTGTGGGTAGCGGGGGGAACAATGAGCAGTTCTTC
TRBJ2-7 | - | TRBV10-2 | - | CASSEVDSRGEQYF | TGCGCCAGCAGTGAGGTGGACAGCCGTGGGGAGCAGTACTTC
TRBJ1-3 | - | TRBV5-1 | - | CASRETGKAGNTIYF | TGCGCCAGCAGGGAAACAGGGAAGGCTGGAAACACCATATATTTT
TRBJ2-1 | - | TRBV28 | - | CASHQGGRYNEQFF | TGTGCCAGCCATCAGGGAGGCCGCTACAATGAGCAGTTCTTC
TRBJ2-1 | TRBD1 | TRBV5-1 | - | CASSLTTGFQSNEQFF | TGCGCCAGCAGCTTAACGACAGGGTTTCAGAGCAATGAGCAGTTCTTC
TRBJ1-1 | - | TRBV6-5 | - | CASSYPGPNTEAFF | TGTGCCAGCAGTTACCCTGGCCCGAACACTGAAGCTTTCTTT
TRBJ1-5 | - | TRBV5-1 | - | CASSLGPGRTGNQPQHF | TGCGCCAGCAGCCTGGGGCCGGGGAGAACTGGCAATCAGCCCCAGCATTTT
TRBJ2-2 | - | TRBV19 | few | CASSATSLGRTGELFF | TGTGCCAGTAGTGCCACCTCCCTGGGGCGGACCGGGGAGCTGTTTTTT
TRBJ1-1 | - | TRBV5-4 | - | CASSRLDSLMNTEAFF | TGTGCCAGCAGCCGCCTTGACAGTCTCATGAACACTGAAGCTTTCTTT
TRBJ2-7 | - | TRBV29-1 | - | CSVVTTTTSYEQYF | TGCAGCGTTGTCACAACGACAACCTCCTACGAGCAGTACTTC
TRBJ2-2 | - | TRBV18 | once | CASTPTDSPNTGELFF | TGTGCCAGCACGCCCACGGACAGTCCGAACACCGGGGAGCTGTTTTTT
TRBJ2-2 | - | TRBV7-9 | few | CASSSNPGPNTGELFF | TGTGCCAGCAGCTCCAACCCAGGGCCGAACACCGGGGAGCTGTTTTTT
TRBJ2-2 | TRBD1 | TRBV28 | - | CATGTANTGELFF | TGTGCCACAGGGACAGCGAACACCGGGGAGCTGTTTTTT
TRBJ1-1 | - | TRBV10-2 | - | CASSWGDTEAFF | TGCGCCAGCAGTTGGGGGGACACTGAAGCTTTCTTT
TRBJ1-4 | TRBD1 | TRBV6-1 | - | CASRGQGWDEKLFF | TGTGCCAGCAGGGGACAGGGGTGGGATGAAAAACTGTTTTTT
TRBJ2-1 | TRBD1 | TRBV7-2 | - | CASSQTGSSYNEQFF | TGTGCCAGCAGTCAGACAGGGAGCTCCTACAATGAGCAGTTCTTC
TRBJ1-1 | - | TRBV30 | - | CAWSEGANTEAFF | TGTGCCTGGAGTGAAGGGGCGAACACTGAAGCTTTCTTT
TRBJ2-7 | - | TRBV29-1 | - | CSVGLGQASGEQYF | TGCAGCGTTGGTCTCGGGCAAGCTTCGGGGGAGCAGTACTTC
TRBJ1-1 | - | TRBV5-4 | once | CASSQQGLATEAFF | TGTGCCAGCAGCCAGCAGGGCCTGGCTACTGAAGCCTTCTTT
TRBJ1-5 | - | TRBV12-5 | - | CASGLAVNQPQHF | TGTGCTAGTGGTTTGGCTGTCAATCAGCCCCAGCATTTT
TRBJ2-7 | TRBD1 | TRBV15 | - | CATSRDPGLVTGAYEQYF | TGTGCCACCAGCAGAGATCCGGGGCTCGTGACAGGGGCCTACGAGCAGTACTTC
TRBJ2-3 | TRBD2 | TRBV7-9 | - | CASSLGGTVTSGGYTQYF | TGTGCCAGCAGCTTAGGCGGTACAGTGACTAGCGGAGGATATACGCAGTATTTT